This T cell receptor beta chain was sequenced for a study of cytomegalovirus exposure and HLA in healthy donors. Remarks on this clone: Its antigen is still unknown.

This CDR3 comprises 15 residues. Germline CDR1 KGHSH, CDR2 LQKENI. With 1 base removed from V and 4 bases from J, the gap between germline ends came to 10 bases. Primers included in the PCR were 60 Vbeta and 13 Jbeta primers. Clones were sequenced by immunoSEQ multiplex PCR, and TCRdb holds only the in-frame ones, with some missing. This table has 200,000 or so clones, around 81% appearing once. Study-wide findings and caveats: The classifier reportedly diagnosed cytomegalovirus status with high sensitivity and specificity. Some 150 TCR beta chains were listed as cytomegalovirus-associated.

The V gene is TRBV18, the J gene TRBJ2-2; unclear D gene. The source material was PBMCs. The source is a woman aged 18-29 years in good health and CMV-seropositive. CDR3 region: CASSPRGDRTGELFF. The CDR3 nucleotides are TGTGCCAGCTCACCACGAGGTGACCGCACCGGGGAGCTGTTTTTT.